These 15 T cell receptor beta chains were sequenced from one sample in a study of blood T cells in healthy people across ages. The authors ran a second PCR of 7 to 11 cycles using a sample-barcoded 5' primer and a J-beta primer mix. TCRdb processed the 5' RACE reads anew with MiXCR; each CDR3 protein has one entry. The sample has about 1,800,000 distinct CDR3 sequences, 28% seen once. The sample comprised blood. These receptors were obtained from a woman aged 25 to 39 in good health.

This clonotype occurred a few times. CDR3 in amino acids: CSVQGLIETQYF. DNA for the CDR3: TGCAGCGTACAGGGGTTGATAGAGACCCAGTACTTC. This chain joins TRBV29-1 and TRBJ2-5, with TRBD1 matching 7 bases. Germline CDR1 is SQVTM and CDR2 is ANQGSEA. The V and J ends lost 6 bases and 4 bases, in that order; junction bases with no gene match: 5. This CDR3 has 12 residues.

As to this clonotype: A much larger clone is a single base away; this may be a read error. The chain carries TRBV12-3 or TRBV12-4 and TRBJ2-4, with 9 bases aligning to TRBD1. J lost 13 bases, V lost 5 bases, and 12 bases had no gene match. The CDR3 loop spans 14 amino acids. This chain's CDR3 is CASSTQGAKDQQYF. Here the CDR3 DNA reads TGTGCCAGCAGTACACAGGGGGCTAAAGACCAGCAGTACTTC.

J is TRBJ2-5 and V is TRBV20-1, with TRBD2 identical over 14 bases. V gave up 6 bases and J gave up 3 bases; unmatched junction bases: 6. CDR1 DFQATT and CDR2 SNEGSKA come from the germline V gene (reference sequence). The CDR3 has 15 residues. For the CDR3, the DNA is TGCAGTGCCAGGAAGGGACTAGCGGGGGAAGAGACCCAGTACTTC. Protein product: CSARKGLAGEETQYF.

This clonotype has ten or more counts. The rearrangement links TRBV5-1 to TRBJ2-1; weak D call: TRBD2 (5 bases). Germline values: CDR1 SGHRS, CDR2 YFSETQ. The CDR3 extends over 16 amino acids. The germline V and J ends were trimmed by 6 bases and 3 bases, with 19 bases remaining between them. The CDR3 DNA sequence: TGCGCCAGCACCGACCTGTTGAGCGGACTCTACAATGAGCAGTTCTTC. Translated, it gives CASTDLLSGLYNEQFF.

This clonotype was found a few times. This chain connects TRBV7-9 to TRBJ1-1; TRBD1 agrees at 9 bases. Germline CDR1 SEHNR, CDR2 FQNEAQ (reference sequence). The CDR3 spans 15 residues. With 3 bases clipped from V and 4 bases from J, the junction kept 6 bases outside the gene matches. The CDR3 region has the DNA TGTGCCAGCAGCTTGTTTGGGACAGGGAGCACTGAAGCTTTCTTT. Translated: CASSLFGTGSTEAFF.

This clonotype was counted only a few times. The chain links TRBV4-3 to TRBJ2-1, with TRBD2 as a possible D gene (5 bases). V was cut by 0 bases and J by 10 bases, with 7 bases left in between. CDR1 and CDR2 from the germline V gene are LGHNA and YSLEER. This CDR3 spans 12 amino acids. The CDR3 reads CASSQEGVEQFF. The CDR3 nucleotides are TGCGCCAGCAGCCAAGAGGGAGTCGAGCAGTTCTTC.

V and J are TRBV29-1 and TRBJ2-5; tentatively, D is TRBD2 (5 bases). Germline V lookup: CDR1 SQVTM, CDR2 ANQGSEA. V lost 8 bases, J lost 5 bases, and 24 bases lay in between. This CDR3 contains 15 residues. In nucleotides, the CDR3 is TGCAGCACGCAAGGTGCTGGTTACGGAGGTGAGACCCAGTACTTC. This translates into CSTQGAGYGGETQYF.

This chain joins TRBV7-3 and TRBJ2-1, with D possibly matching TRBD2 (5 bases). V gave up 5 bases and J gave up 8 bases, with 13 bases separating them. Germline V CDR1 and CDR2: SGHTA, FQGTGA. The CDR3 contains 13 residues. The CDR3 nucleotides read TGTGCCAGCAGCGTCCAGGCGAGGGATGAGCAGTTCTTC. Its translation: CASSVQARDEQFF.

The CDR3 coding sequence is TGTGCCAGCAGCCCAGGCGGGGGTAGGACTGAAGCTTTCTTT. It translates to CASSPGGGRTEAFF. V is TRBV7-2 and J is TRBJ1-1, with D maybe TRBD1 (5 bases). Trimming pared 5 bases from V and 5 bases from J, leaving 15 bases between. Germline loops: CDR1 SGHTA, CDR2 FQGNSA. This CDR3 region has 14 residues.

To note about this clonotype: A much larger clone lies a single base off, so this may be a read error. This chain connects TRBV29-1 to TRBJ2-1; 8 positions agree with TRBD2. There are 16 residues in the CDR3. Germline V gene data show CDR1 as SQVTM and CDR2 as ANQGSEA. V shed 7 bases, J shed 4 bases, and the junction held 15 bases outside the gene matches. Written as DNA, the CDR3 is TGCAGCGCCAACGAACCAACTAGCGGAAGTTACAATGAGCAGTTCTTC. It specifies CSANEPTSGSYNEQFF.

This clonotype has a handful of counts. The CDR3 sequence: CASSQMGGNEQFF. DNA of the CDR3: TGCGCCAGCAGCCAAATGGGGGGGAATGAGCAGTTCTTC. The chain links TRBV4-3 to TRBJ2-1, with 7 bases fitting TRBD2. Trimming cost V 2 bases and J 7 bases; bases outside gene matches: 2. The germline CDR1 and CDR2 sequences are LGHNA and YSLEER. This CDR3 is 13 amino acids long.

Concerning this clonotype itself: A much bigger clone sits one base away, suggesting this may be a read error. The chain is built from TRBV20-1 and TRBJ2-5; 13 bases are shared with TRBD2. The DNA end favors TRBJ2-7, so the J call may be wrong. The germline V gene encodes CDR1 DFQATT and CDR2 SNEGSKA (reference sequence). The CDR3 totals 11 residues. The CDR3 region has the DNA TGCAGTGGACTAGCGGGAGGCGAGCAGTACTTC. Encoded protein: CSGLAGGEQYF.

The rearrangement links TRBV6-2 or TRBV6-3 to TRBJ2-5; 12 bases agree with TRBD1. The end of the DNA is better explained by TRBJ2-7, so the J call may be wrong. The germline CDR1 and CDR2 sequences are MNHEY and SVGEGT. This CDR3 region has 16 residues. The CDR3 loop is CASSLTGTGGLGEQYF. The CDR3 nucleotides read TGTGCCAGCAGTTTGACCGGGACAGGGGGCCTAGGCGAGCAGTACTTC.

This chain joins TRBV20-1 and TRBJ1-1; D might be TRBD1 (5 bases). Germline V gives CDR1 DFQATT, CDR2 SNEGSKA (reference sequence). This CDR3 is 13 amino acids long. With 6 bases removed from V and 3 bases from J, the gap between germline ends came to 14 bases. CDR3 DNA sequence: TGCAGTGCGGCCAGACAGTCCTACACTGAAGCTTTCTTT. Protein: CSAARQSYTEAFF.

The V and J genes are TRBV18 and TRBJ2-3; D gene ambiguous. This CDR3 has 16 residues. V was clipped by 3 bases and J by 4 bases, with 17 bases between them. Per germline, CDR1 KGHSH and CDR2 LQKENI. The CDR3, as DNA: TGTGCCAGCTCACCTACCTCTGTGAGGAAGTCAGATACGCAGTATTTT. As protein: CASSPTSVRKSDTQYF.